Below, one T cell receptor (beta chain) is given with its context. V was cut by 1 base and J by 3 bases, with 17 bases left in between. The CDR3 contains 16 residues. Per the germline V gene, CDR1 is SGHDT and CDR2 is YYEEEE. This record comes from a study of blood T cell repertoires in COVID-19. This table comes from immunoSEQ multiplex PCR, and its TCRdb copy is limited to in-frame clones, with some not included. The repertoire holds around 170,000 clones, around three quarters seen once, with 6.5% in the top ten. The chain combines TRBV5-6 with TRBJ2-7; D gene uncertain. The source is a man aged 65 to 79 with active or convalescent COVID-19. Sequenced input: peripheral blood. CDR3 loop: CASSLNRQSRSYEQYF. CDR3 sequence (DNA): TGTGCCAGCAGCTTGAATAGGCAGTCCCGGAGCTACGAGCAGTACTTC.